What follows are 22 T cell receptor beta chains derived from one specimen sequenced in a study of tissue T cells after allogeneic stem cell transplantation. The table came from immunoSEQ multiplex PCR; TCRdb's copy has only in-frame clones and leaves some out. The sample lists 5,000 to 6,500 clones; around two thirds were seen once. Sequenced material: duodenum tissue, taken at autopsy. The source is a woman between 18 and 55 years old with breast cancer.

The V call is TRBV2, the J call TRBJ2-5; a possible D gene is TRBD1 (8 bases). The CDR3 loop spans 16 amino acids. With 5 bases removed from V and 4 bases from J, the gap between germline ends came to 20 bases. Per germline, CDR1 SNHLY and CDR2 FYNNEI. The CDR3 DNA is TGTGCCAGCAGTTCGCCCCTACAGGGGGGGGGAGAGACCCAGTACTTC. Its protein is CASSSPLQGGGETQYF.

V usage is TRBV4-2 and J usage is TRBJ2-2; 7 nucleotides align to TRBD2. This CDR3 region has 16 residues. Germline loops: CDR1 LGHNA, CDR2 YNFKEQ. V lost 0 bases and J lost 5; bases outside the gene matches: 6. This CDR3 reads CASSQEGGSETGELFF. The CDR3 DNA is TGTGCCAGCAGCCAAGAGGGGGGGAGTGAAACCGGGGAGCTGTTTTTT.

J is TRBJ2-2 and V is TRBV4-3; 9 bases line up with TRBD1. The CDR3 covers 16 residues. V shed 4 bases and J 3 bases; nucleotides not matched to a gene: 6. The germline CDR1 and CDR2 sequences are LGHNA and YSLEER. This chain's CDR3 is CASSRRTGDYTGELFF. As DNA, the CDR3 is TGCGCCAGCAGCCGCCGGACAGGGGATTACACCGGGGAGCTGTTTTTT.

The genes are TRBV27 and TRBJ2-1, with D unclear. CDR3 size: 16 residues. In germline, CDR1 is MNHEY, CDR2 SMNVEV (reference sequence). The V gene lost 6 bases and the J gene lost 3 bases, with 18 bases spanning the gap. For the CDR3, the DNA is TGTGCCAGCAGGAGCGCCGGTTATCGACGCTACAATGAGCAGTTCTTC. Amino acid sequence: CASRSAGYRRYNEQFF.

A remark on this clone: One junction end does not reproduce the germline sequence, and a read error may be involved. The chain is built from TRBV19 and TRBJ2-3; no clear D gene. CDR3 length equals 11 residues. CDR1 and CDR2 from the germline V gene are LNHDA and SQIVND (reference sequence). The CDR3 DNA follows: TGTGCCAGTAGCATAGGGGATACGCAGTATTTT. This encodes CASSIGDTQYF.

CDR3 coding DNA: TGTGCCAGCAGCGTCGGTGGGTCCTTGAACACCGGGGAGCTGTTTTTT. Translating it yields CASSVGGSLNTGELFF. This rearrangement joins TRBV9 to TRBJ2-2; D not certain. CDR3 length: 16 amino acids. Germline V gene data show CDR1 as SGDLS and CDR2 as YYNGEE. Trimming stripped 2 bases from V and 1 base from J, with 12 bases between.

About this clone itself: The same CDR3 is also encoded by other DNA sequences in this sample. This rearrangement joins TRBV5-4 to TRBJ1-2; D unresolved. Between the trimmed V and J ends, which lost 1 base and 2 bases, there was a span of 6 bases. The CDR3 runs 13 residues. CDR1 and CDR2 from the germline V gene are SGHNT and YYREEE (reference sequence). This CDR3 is CASSLKPNYGYTF. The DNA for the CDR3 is TGTGCCAGCAGCTTGAAACCCAACTATGGCTACACCTTC.

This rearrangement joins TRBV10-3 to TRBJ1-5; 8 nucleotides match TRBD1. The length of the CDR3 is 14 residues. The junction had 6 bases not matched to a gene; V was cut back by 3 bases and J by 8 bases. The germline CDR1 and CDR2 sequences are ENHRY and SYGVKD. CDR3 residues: CAISDTGGLEPQHF. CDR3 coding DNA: TGTGCCATCAGTGATACAGGGGGTTTGGAGCCCCAGCATTTT.

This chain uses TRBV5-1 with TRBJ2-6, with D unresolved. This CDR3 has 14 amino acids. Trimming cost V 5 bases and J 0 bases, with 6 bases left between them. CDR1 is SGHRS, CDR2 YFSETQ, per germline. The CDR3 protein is CASRNPSGANVLTF. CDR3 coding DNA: TGCGCCAGCAGGAACCCCTCTGGGGCCAACGTCCTGACTTTC.

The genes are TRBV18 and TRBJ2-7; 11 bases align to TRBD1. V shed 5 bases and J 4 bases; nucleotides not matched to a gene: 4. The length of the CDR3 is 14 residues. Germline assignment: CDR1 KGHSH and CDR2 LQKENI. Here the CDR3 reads CASSVDRGPYEQYF. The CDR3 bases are TGTGCCAGCTCAGTGGACAGGGGGCCTTACGAGCAGTACTTC.

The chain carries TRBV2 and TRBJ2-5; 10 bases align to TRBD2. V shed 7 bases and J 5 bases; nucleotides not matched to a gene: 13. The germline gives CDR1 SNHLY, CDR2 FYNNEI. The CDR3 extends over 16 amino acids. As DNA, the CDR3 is TGTGCCAGCAAAAGGGATCTAGCGGGGGCCCCTGAGACCCAGTACTTC. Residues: CASKRDLAGAPETQYF.

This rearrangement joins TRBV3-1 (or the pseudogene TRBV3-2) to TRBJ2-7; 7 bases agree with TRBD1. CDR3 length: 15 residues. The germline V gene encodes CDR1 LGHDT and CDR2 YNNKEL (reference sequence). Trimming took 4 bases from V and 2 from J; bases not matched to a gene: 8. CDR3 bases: TGTGCCAGCAGCCTTATCCCGGGACAGACCTACGAGCAGTACTTC. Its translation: CASSLIPGQTYEQYF.

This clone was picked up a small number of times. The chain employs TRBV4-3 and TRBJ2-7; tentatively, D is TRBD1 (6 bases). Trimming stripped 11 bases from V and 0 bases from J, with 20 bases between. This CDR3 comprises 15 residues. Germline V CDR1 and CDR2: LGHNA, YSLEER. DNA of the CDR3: TGCGCCGACCGCACAGGGCTCCTACTCTCCTACGAGCAGTACTTC. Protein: CADRTGLLLSYEQYF.

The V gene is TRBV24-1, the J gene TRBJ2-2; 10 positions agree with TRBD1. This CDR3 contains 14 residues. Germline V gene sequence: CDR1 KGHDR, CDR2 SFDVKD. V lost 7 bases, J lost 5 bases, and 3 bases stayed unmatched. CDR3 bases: TGTGCCACCAGGGGGACAGGGGAGACCGGGGAGCTGTTTTTT. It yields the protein CATRGTGETGELFF.

Here the CDR3 reads CASRLGTQAGESYNEQFF. The CDR3 nucleotides are TGTGCAAGTCGCTTAGGTACACAGGCGGGCGAGTCCTACAATGAGCAGTTCTTC. The rearrangement links TRBV12-2 to TRBJ2-1. TRBV12-2 has pseudogene status. This CDR3 spans 18 amino acids.

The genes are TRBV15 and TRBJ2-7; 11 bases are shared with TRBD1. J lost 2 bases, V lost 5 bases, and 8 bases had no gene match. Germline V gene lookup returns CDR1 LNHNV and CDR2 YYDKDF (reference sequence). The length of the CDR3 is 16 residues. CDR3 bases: TGTGCCACCAGCCCAGGACAGGGGGCTTCAGCCTACGAGCAGTACTTC. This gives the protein CATSPGQGASAYEQYF.

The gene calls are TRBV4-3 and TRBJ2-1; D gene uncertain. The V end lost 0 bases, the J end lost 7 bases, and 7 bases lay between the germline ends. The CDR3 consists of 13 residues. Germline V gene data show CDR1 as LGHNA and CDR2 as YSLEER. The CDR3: CASSQDRVNEQFF. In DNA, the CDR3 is TGCGCCAGCAGCCAAGATCGGGTGAATGAGCAGTTCTTC.

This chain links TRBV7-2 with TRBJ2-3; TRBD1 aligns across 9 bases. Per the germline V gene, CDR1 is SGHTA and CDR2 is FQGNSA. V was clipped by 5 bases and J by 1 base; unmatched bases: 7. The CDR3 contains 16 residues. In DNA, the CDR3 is TGTGCCAGCAGCCCAGTGTGGGACAGGGGCACAGATACGCAGTATTTT. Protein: CASSPVWDRGTDTQYF. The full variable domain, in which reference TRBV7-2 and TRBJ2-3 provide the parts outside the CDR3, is GAGVSQSPSNKVTEKGKDVELRCDPISGHTALYWYRQSLGQGLEFLIYFQGNSAPDKSGLPSDRFSAERTGGSVSTLTIQRTQQEDSAVYLCASSPVWDRGTDTQYFGPGTRLTVL.

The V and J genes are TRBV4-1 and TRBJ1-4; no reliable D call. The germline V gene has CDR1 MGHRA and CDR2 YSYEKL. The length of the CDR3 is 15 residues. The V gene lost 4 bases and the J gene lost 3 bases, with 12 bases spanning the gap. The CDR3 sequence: CASSPPESANEKLFF. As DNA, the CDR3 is TGCGCCAGCAGCCCGCCCGAGTCGGCTAATGAAAAACTGTTTTTT.

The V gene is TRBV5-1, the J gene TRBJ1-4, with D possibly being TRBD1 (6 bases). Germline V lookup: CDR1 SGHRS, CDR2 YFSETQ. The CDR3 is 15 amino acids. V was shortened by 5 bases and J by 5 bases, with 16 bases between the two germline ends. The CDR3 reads CASRQGPDTNEKLFF. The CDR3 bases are TGCGCCAGCAGACAGGGACCTGATACAAATGAAAAACTGTTTTTT.

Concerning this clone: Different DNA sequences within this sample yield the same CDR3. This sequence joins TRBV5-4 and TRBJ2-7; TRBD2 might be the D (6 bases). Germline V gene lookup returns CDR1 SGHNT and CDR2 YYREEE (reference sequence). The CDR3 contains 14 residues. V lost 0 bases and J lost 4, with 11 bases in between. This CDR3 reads CASSLGTREYEQYF. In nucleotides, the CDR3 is TGTGCCAGCAGCTTGGGGACGCGGGAATACGAGCAGTACTTC.

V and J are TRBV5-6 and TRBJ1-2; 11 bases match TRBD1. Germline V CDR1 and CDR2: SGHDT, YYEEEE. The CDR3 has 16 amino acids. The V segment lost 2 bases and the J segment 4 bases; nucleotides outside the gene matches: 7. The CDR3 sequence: CASSFGDRGTLYGYTF. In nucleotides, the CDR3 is TGTGCCAGCAGCTTTGGGGACAGGGGGACGCTCTATGGCTACACCTTC.